The 3 T cell receptor beta chains in this list originate from one sample, sequenced in a study of blood T cell repertoires in COVID-19. Some clones are missing from TCRdb's copy, which holds only in-frame ones; the method was immunoSEQ multiplex PCR. The sample has 200,000 to 250,000 clones; about 90% are singletons. Sequencing was carried out using peripheral blood. These receptors were collected from a woman in her thirties who had recovered from COVID-19.

V and J are TRBV3-1 (or the pseudogene TRBV3-2) and TRBJ2-7; possibly TRBD1 for D (6 bases). Per the germline V gene, CDR1 is LGHDT and CDR2 is YNNKEL (reference sequence). The CDR3 is 15 amino acids. V was shortened by 2 bases and J by 5 bases, with 16 bases between the two germline ends. CDR3 loop: CASSQSRQEWHEQYF. CDR3 nucleotides: TGTGCCAGCAGCCAATCCAGACAGGAATGGCACGAGCAGTACTTC.

The chain joins TRBV5-1 to TRBJ2-7; TRBD1 matches 9 bases. The V and J ends lost 3 bases and 2 bases, in that order; junction bases with no gene match: 9. Per the germline V gene, CDR1 is SGHRS and CDR2 is YFSETQ. The length of the CDR3 is 16 residues. The CDR3 DNA reads TGCGCCAGCAGCTCGGACAGGGGCCTCAAGACCTACGAGCAGTACTTC. It translates to CASSSDRGLKTYEQYF.

In nucleotides, the CDR3 is TGTGCCAGCAGCTCGACAGACATGAACACTGAAGCTTTCTTT. This sequence encodes CASSSTDMNTEAFF. This chain joins TRBV6-5 and TRBJ1-1, with a weak D call TRBD1 (5 bases). Germline lookup yields CDR1 MNHEY and CDR2 SVGAGI. The CDR3 totals 14 residues. The ends were cut back, 6 bases at V and 0 bases at J, with 11 bases in the middle.